This TCR beta chain was captured in a study of T cells in Graves' hyperthyroidism and ophthalmopathy. A few counts support this clonotype. Its antigen is undetermined. The investigators amplified TCR beta CDR3 regions from RNA transcripts. Using the HTBI primer set, a first-round RT-PCR was run on the TCR CDR3. TCRdb passed the multiplex PCR reads through MiXCR, listing each CDR3 protein once. The top ten clones hold around 27% of a sample with fewer than 400,000 distinct CDR3 sequences, about 14% of them seen once. Between the trimmed V and J ends, which lost 5 bases and 2 bases, there was a span of 10 bases. CDR1 and CDR2 (germline): WSHSY, SAAADI. The CDR3 extends over 13 amino acids. Study-wide results and caveats: With a median lead of roughly 6.8 months before onset, the model predicted ophthalmopathy. Most thyroid clonotypes expanded above 0.001 appeared in blood too.

The gene calls are TRBV10-2 and TRBJ2-7; D call uncertain. Material: blood. The sequence was collected from a man aged 50 or older with Graves' ophthalmopathy. CDR3 sequence: CASSHRAPYEQYF. DNA of the CDR3: TGCGCCAGCAGTCACCGGGCCCCCTACGAGCAGTACTTC.